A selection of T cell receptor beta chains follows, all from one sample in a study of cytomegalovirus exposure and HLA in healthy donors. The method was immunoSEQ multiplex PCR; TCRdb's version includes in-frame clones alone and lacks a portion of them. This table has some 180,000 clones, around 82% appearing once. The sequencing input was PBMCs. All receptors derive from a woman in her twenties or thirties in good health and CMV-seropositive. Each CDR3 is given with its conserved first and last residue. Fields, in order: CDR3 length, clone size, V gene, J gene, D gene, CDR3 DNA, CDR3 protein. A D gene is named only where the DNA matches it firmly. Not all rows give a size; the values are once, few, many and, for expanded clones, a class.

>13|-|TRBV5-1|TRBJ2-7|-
TGCGCCAGCAGCTTGTCCGGGGGCTACGAGCAGTACTTC
CASSLSGGYEQYF
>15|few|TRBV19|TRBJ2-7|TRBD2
TGTGCCAGTAGCCAACTAGCGGGACAGACCTACGAGCAGTACTTC
CASSQLAGQTYEQYF
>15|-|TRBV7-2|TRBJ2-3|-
TGTGCCAGCAGCTTAGAAACAGGGTATAGAGATACGCAGTATTTT
CASSLETGYRDTQYF
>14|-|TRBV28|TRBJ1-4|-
TGTGCCAGCAGTCGCGTGGCAACTAATGAAAAACTGTTTTTT
CASSRVATNEKLFF
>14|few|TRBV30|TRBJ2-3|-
TGTGCCTGGAGTGTAGGACGGTGGGCGGGTACGCAGTATTTT
CAWSVGRWAGTQYF
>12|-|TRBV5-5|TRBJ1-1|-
TGTGCCAGCAGTAAGACGGAGGATGAAGCTTTCTTT
CASSKTEDEAFF
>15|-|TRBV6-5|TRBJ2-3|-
TGTGCCAACCTACCGTCCGGGACTAGCACAGATACGCAGTATTTT
CANLPSGTSTDTQYF
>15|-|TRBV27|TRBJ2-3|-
TGTGCCAGCAGTCCGCGTCGGAGGTTGGCAGATACGCAGTATTTT
CASSPRRRLADTQYF
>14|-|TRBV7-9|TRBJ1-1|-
TGTGCCAGCAGCCTTTCACTCAGGGGTACTGAAGCTTTCTTT
CASSLSLRGTEAFF
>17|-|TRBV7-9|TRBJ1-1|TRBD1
TGTTCCAGCAGCTTCGCGCGGCCAGGGGGTATGAACACTGAAGCTTTCTTT
CSSSFARPGGMNTEAFF
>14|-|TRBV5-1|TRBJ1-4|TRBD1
TGCGCCAGCAGCTCGGGACAGGGGAATGAAAAACTGTTTTTT
CASSSGQGNEKLFF
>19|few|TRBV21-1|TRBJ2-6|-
TGTGCCAGCAGTCCACATCAGGGGGCCCTTTTCTCTGGGGCCAACGTCCTGACTTTC
CASSPHQGALFSGANVLTF
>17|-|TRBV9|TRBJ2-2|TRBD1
TGTGCCAGCAGCGTACACCTGGGACAGCCGAACACCGGGGAGCTGTTTTTT
CASSVHLGQPNTGELFF
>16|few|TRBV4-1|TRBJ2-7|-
TGCGCCAGCAGCCAAGAGGGCCTCGGGACTGGAGACGAGCAGTACTTC
CASSQEGLGTGDEQYF
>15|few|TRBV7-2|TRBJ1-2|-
TGTGCCAGCAGCTTAGGGGGGGAGGGAGACTATGGCTACACCTTC
CASSLGGEGDYGYTF
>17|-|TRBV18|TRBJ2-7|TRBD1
TGTGCCAGCTCCCCCACTGTATCAGGGGGCGCGGGTTACGAGCAGTACTTC
CASSPTVSGGAGYEQYF
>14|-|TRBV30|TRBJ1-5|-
TGTGCCTGGAGTGTACTTGGTAGCAATCAGCCCCAGCATTTT
CAWSVLGSNQPQHF
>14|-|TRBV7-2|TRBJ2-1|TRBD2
TGTGCCAGCAGCCTAGCGGGAGTGGCCAATGAGCAGTTCTTC
CASSLAGVANEQFF
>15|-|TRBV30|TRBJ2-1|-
TGTGCCTGGATGGGCGGGGGCGGGATAGGCAATGAGCAGTTCTTC
CAWMGGGGIGNEQFF
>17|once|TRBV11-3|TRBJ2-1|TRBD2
TGTGCCAGCAGCTCCGGGACTAGCGGGAGCTGGTACAATGAGCAGTTCTTC
CASSSGTSGSWYNEQFF